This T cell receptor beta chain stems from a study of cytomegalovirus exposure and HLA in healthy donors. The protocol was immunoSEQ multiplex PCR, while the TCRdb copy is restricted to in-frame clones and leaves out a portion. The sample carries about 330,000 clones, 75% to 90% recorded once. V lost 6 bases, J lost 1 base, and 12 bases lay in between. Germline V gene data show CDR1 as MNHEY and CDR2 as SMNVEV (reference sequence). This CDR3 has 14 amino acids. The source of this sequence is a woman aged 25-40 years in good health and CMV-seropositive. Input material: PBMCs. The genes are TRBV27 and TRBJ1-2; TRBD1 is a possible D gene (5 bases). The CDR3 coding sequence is TGTGCCAGCAGACCAGGACACCTTAACTATGGCTACACCTTC. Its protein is CASRPGHLNYGYTF.